This is a list of T cell receptor beta chains from one sample in a study of response to subunit inactivated influenza vaccine. TCRdb recomputed calls from the RT-PCR reads with MiXCR, one row per CDR3 protein. The profile covers about 570,000 distinct CDR3 sequences, with around 11% appearing a single time and approximately 10% taken by the ten largest. Separately, the same data were catalogued under a study of T cells expressing NK-cell markers.

The sample in question was PBMCs from blood, obtained on the day of vaccination. The source is a man aged 50 to 59 who received an inactivated influenza vaccine. The conserved cysteine and the conserved F or W are not part of the CDR3 here.

v_call	j_call	cdr3_aa
TRBV18	TRBJ2-3	ASGTGDGDTQY
TRBV28	TRBJ1-5	ASRAANNQPQH
TRBV28	TRBJ2-4	ASSPNYIQY
TRBV5-4	TRBJ2-1	ASTNAGGRSYNEQF
TRBV20-1	TRBJ2-4	SASPSSGAQGNIQY
TRBV4-3	TRBJ2-7	ASSQDPERGEQY
TRBV10-3	TRBJ2-1	AISTGSNEQF
TRBV12-3/TRBV12-4	TRBJ2-1	ASSLRQSYNEQF
TRBV12-3/TRBV12-4	TRBJ1-1	ASRGQGGPYTEAF
TRBV20-1	TRBJ2-7	SATQLGYSYEQY
TRBV12-3/TRBV12-4	TRBJ2-7	ASSFDLAYEQY
TRBV11-2	TRBJ2-6	ASSLLGVNSGANVLT
TRBV5-6	TRBJ1-1	ASSLDPGGPEAF
TRBV5-1	TRBJ2-3	ASSLEIADTQY
TRBV6-5	TRBJ1-1	ASSYSGGKAF
TRBV15	TRBJ1-1	ATSRPRMNTEAF
TRBV7-2	TRBJ1-1	ASSRTGADTEAF
TRBV24-1	TRBJ2-1	AISDRREQF
TRBV30	TRBJ1-1	AWGHMNTEAF
TRBV3-1	TRBJ2-3	ASSQEPDDTQY
TRBV5-1	TRBJ2-7	ASSSPKGDRVVGEQY
TRBV5-5	TRBJ2-7	ASSSTRTVSYEQY
TRBV20-1	TRBJ2-7	SARSSGLSYEQY
TRBV2	TRBJ2-1	ASVFSGGHNEQF
TRBV29-1	TRBJ2-5	SASARQGALETQY
TRBV11-2	TRBJ1-5	ASSFEVRQPQH
TRBV5-5	TRBJ2-5	ASSVGTEEETQY
TRBV4-3	TRBJ1-2	ASSQDLIGRAAVGYT